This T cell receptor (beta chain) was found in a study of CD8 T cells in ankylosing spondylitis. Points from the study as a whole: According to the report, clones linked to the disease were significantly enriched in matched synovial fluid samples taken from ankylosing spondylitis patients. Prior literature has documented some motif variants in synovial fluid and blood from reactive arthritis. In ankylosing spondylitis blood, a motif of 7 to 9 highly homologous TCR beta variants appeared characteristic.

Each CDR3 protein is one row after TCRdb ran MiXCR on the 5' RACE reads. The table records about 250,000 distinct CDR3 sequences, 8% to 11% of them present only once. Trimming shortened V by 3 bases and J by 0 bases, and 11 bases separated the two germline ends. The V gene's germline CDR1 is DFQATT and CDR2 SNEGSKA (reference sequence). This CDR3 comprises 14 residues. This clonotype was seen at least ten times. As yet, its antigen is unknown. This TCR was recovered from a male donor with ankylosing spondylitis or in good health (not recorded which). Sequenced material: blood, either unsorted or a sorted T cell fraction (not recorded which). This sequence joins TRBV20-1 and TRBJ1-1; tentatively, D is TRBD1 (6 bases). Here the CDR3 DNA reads TGCAGTGCTAGGGTCGGGGGCATGAACACTGAAGCTTTCTTT. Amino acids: CSARVGGMNTEAFF.